This T cell receptor beta chain was captured by sequencing in a study of T cells expressing NK-cell markers. Overall study: Obtained from sorted CD3+CD56+NKG2C+, CD3+CD56+NKG2C- and CD3+CD56-NKG2C+ T cells were the TCR beta repertoires. General study points: In a group of five to seven donors, dominant NKG2C+ clonotypes represented 1.0-7.0% of CD8+ T cells. Dominance of the CD3+CD56-NKG2C+ fraction by these clonotypes also held in a few donors.

TCRdb re-called the 5' RACE reads; one entry per CDR3 protein, DNA not given. The listing records 200,000 to 300,000 distinct CDR3 sequences. There are 15 residues in the CDR3. Germline V gene data show CDR1 as SQVTM and CDR2 as ANQGSEA. A note on this clonotype: Its cognate antigen is unknown.

The sequence derives from a woman aged 18 to 75 in good health. V usage is TRBV29-1 and J usage is TRBJ2-1; TCRdb designates TRBD2, a call that cannot be tested without DNA. The sample was blood T cells: a sorted CD56 or NKG2C T cell subset, CD4+ or CD8+ T cells, or bulk PBMC T cells (not recorded which). CDR3 sequence: CSSKVPGRGHNEQFF.